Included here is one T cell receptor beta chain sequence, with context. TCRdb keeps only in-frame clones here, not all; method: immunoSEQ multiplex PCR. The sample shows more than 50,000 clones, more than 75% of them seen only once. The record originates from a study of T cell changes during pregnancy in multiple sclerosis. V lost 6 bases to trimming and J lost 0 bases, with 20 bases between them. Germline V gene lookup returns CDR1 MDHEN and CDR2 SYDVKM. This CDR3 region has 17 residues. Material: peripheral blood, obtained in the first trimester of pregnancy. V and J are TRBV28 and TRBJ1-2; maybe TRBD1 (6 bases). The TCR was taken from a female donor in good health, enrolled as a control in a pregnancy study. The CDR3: CASRNDRKRGTNYGYTF. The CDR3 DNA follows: TGTGCCAGCAGAAACGACAGGAAAAGAGGCACTAACTATGGCTACACCTTC.